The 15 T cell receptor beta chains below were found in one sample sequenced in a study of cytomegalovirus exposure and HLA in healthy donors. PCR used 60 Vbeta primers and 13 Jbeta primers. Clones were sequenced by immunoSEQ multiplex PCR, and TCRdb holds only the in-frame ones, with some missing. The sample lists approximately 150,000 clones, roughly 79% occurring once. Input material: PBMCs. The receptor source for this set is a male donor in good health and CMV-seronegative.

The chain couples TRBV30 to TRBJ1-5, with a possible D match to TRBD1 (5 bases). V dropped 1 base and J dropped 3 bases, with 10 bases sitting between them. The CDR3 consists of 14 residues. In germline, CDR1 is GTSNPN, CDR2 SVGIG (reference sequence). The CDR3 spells CAWSGGDFNQPQHF. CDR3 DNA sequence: TGTGCCTGGAGTGGAGGGGACTTCAATCAGCCCCAGCATTTT.

CDR3 sequence reads: CATSPKGQNYGYTF. The CDR3 DNA is TGTGCCACTTCCCCTAAGGGACAAAACTATGGCTACACCTTC. The chain carries TRBV10-3 and TRBJ1-2, with D perhaps TRBD1 (6 bases). With 10 bases removed from V and 2 bases from J, the gap between germline ends came to 17 bases. The CDR3 has 14 amino acids. The germline V gene encodes CDR1 ENHRY and CDR2 SYGVKD.

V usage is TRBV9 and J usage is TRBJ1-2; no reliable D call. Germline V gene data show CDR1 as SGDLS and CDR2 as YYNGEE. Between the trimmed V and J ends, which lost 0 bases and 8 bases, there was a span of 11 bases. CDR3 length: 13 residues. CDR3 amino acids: CASSVGHLKGYTF. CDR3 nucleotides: TGTGCCAGCAGCGTAGGGCACCTTAAAGGCTACACCTTC.

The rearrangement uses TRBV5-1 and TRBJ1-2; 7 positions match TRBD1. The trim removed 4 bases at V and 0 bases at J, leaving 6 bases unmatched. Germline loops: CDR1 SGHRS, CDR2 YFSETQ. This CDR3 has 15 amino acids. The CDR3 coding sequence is TGCGCCAGCAGCATGACAGGGCCACCTAACTATGGCTACACCTTC. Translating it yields CASSMTGPPNYGYTF.

CDR3 coding DNA: TGTGCCAGCAGTTTTCCGAAACGACAGGGAGACAATGAGCAGTTCTTC. Amino acids: CASSFPKRQGDNEQFF. The V and J genes are TRBV27 and TRBJ2-1; 7 nucleotides match TRBD1. CDR1 is MNHEY, CDR2 SMNVEV, per germline (reference sequence). Losses at the gene ends were 3 bases for V and 5 bases for J; bases not matched to a gene: 10. The CDR3 spans 16 residues.

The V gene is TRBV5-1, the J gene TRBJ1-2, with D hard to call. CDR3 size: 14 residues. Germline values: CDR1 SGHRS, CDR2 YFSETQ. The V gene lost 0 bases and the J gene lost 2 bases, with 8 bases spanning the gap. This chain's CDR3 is CASSLEAANYGYTF. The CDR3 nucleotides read TGCGCCAGCAGCTTGGAGGCGGCGAACTATGGCTACACCTTC.

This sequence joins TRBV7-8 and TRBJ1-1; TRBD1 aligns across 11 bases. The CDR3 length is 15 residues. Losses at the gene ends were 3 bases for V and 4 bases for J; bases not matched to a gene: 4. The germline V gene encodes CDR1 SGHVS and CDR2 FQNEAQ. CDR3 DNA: TGTGCCAGCAGCTTGACCGGGACAGGGGGCACTGAAGCTTTCTTT. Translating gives CASSLTGTGGTEAFF.

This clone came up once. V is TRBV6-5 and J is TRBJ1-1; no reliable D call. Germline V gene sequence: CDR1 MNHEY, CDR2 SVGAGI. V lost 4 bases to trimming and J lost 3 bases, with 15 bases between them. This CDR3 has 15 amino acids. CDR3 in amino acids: CASSLRQTTHTEAFF. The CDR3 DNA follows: TGTGCCAGCAGTTTAAGACAAACCACCCACACTGAAGCTTTCTTT.

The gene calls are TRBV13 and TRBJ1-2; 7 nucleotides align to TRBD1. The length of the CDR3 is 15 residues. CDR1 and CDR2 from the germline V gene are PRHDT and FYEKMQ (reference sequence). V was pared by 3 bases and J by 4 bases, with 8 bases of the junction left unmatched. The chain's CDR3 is CASSLGNRGGYGYTF. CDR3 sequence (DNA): TGTGCCAGCAGCTTGGGTAACAGGGGAGGCTATGGCTACACCTTC.

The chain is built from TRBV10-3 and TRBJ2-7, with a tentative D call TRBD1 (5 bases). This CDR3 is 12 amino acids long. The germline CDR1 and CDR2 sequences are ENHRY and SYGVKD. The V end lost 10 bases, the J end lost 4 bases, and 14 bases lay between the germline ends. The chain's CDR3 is CATPTELYEQYF. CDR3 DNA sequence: TGTGCCACTCCGACAGAGCTGTACGAGCAGTACTTC.

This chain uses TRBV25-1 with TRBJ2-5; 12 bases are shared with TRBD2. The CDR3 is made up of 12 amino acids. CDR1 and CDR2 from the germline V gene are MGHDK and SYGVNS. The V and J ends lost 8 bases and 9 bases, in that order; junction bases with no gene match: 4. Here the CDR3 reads CASWTSGKAQYF. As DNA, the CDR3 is TGTGCCAGCTGGACTAGCGGGAAGGCCCAGTACTTC.

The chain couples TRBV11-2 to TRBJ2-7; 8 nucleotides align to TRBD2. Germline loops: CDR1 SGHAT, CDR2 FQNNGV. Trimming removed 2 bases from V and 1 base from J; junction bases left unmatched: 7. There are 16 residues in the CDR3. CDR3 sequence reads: CASSLWREEGSYEQYF. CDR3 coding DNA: TGTGCCAGCAGCTTATGGCGGGAGGAGGGTTCCTACGAGCAGTACTTC.

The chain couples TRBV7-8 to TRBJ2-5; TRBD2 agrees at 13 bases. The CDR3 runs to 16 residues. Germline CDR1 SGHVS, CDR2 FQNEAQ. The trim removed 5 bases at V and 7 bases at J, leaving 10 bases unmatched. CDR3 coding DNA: TGTGCCAGCAGCAAAATCGGGACTAGCGGGATAGGGACCCAGTACTTC. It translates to CASSKIGTSGIGTQYF.

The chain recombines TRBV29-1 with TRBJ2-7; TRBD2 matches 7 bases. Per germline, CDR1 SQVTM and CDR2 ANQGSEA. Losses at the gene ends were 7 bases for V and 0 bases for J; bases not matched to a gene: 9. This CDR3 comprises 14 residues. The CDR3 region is CSAVSGDPSYEQYF. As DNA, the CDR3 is TGCAGCGCTGTAAGCGGGGACCCCTCCTACGAGCAGTACTTC.

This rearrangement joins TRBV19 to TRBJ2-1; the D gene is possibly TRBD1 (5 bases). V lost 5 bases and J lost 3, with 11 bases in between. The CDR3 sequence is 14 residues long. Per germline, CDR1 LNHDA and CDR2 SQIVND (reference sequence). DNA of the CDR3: TGTGCCAGTAGTCTACAGGAGATCTACAATGAGCAGTTCTTC. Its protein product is CASSLQEIYNEQFF. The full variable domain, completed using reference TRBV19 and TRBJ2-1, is DGGITQSPKYLFRKEGQNVTLSCEQNLNHDAMYWYRQDPGQGLRLIYYSQIVNDFQKGDIAEGYSVSREKKESFPLTVTSAQKNPTAFYLCASSLQEIYNEQFFGPGTRLTVL.